These 22 T cell receptor beta chains share one sample of origin, sequenced in a study of blood T cells in healthy people across ages. PCR was performed a second time for about 6 to 12 cycles using a sample-barcoded 5' primer and a J-beta primer mix. One entry per CDR3 protein results from TCRdb running MiXCR on the 5' RACE reads. The data contain some 1.8 million distinct CDR3 sequences, roughly two fifths of them singletons. The sample was blood. Receptors originate from a human donor in good health.

This clonotype was seen a handful of times. The gene calls are TRBV5-6 and TRBJ2-7; 8 bases match TRBD1. This CDR3 comprises 14 residues. CDR1 is SGHDT and CDR2 is YYEEEE in the germline V gene. V lost 4 bases to trimming and J lost 2 bases; unmatched junction nucleotides: 5. Written as DNA, the CDR3 is TGTGCCAGCAGCGAGGGACAGGCACCCTACGAGCAGTACTTC. It codes for CASSEGQAPYEQYF.

V gene TRBV6-6 combines with J gene TRBJ1-1, with 7 bases lining up with TRBD1. Unmatched junction bases numbered 6, after V lost 6 bases and J lost 5 bases. The CDR3 contains 13 residues. CDR1 is MNHNY and CDR2 is SVGAGI in the germline V gene (reference sequence). CDR3 loop: CASRQQGLTEAFF. As DNA, the CDR3 is TGTGCCAGCAGACAACAGGGGTTAACTGAAGCTTTCTTT.

The chain couples TRBV29-1 to TRBJ1-2; 8 bases align to TRBD1. Germline values: CDR1 SQVTM, CDR2 ANQGSEA. The CDR3 has 13 residues. Trimming removed 0 bases from V and 7 bases from J; junction bases left unmatched: 4. The CDR3, as DNA: TGCAGCGTTGAAGACAGGGGGCAAGGTGGCTACACCTTC. Residues: CSVEDRGQGGYTF.

There are a few counts of this clonotype. The J gene is TRBJ2-6, the V gene TRBV7-2; a possible D gene is TRBD1 (5 bases). The length of the CDR3 is 17 residues. V lost 5 bases to trimming and J lost 3 bases, with 17 bases between them. Germline V gives CDR1 SGHTA, CDR2 FQGNSA. This chain's CDR3 is CASSAYSRVGGANVLTF. CDR3 DNA: TGTGCCAGCAGCGCGTACTCCAGGGTCGGTGGGGCCAACGTCCTGACTTTC.

CDR3: CASSTRGQATDGYTF. CDR3 DNA: TGTGCCAGCAGCACGCGGGGACAGGCTACAGATGGCTACACCTTC. This sequence joins TRBV4-2 and TRBJ1-2, with TRBD1 matching over 8 bases. The germline CDR1 and CDR2 sequences are LGHNA and YNFKEQ. The V and J ends lost 5 bases and 6 bases, in that order; junction bases with no gene match: 11. The CDR3 is 15 residues long.

The chain is built from TRBV7-9 and TRBJ1-1; D unresolved. V was clipped by 7 bases and J by 1 base, with 10 bases between them. This CDR3 contains 13 residues. CDR1 SEHNR and CDR2 FQNEAQ come from the germline V gene (reference sequence). CDR3: CASTEDGNTEAFF. CDR3 bases: TGTGCCAGCACTGAGGACGGGAACACTGAAGCTTTCTTT.

This clonotype was detected only once. The chain couples TRBV20-1 to TRBJ2-3; 9 bases map to TRBD1. This CDR3 comprises 15 residues. The germline V gene encodes CDR1 DFQATT and CDR2 SNEGSKA (reference sequence). With 6 bases clipped from V and 4 bases from J, the junction kept 11 bases outside the gene matches. DNA for the CDR3: TGCAGTGCCCAAACGGGACAGGGTTTTCCAGATACGCAGTATTTT. The encoded protein is CSAQTGQGFPDTQYF.

The chain combines TRBV7-6 with TRBJ2-4; D uncertain. The end of the DNA aligns better with TRBJ2-7, so the J call may be wrong. The germline gives CDR1 SGHVS, CDR2 FNYEAQ. This CDR3 is built from 13 residues. In DNA form, the CDR3 reads TGTGCCAGCAGCTTTAATCACGCTTACGAGCAGTACTTC. Amino acid sequence: CASSFNHAYEQYF.

This chain connects TRBV4-1 to TRBJ1-2; 7 bases line up with TRBD1. Losses at the gene ends were 0 bases for V and 5 bases for J; bases not matched to a gene: 12. Per the germline V gene, CDR1 is MGHRA and CDR2 is YSYEKL. This CDR3 contains 17 residues. The CDR3 sequence: CASSQDIRGPRGYGYTF. In DNA, the CDR3 is TGCGCCAGCAGCCAAGATATCCGGGGACCCAGGGGGTATGGCTACACCTTC.

The rearrangement uses TRBV11-3 and TRBJ2-5, with 10 positions matching TRBD1. This CDR3 is 16 amino acids long. Germline V gives CDR1 SGHNT, CDR2 YENEEA. V was clipped by 5 bases and J by 3 bases; unmatched bases: 9. CDR3 nucleotide sequence: TGTGCCAGCAGCCAGGTCCGGGACAGGGGAAAAGAGACCCAGTACTTC. It yields the protein CASSQVRDRGKETQYF.

This clonotype was seen a few times. The chain joins TRBV4-3 to TRBJ2-5, with D possibly TRBD2 on 6 matching bases. In germline, CDR1 is LGHNA, CDR2 YSLEER. CDR3 length: 14 residues. Trimming cost V 1 base and J 4 bases, with 10 bases left between them. The CDR3 DNA is TGCGCCAGCAGCCAAGGGGGGGATGCAGAGACCCAGTACTTC. Protein product: CASSQGGDAETQYF.

The sample holds one count of this clonotype. V gene TRBV15 combines with J gene TRBJ2-1, with TRBD2 matching 9 bases. The germline V gene encodes CDR1 LNHNV and CDR2 YYDKDF (reference sequence). This CDR3 has 18 residues. V dropped 0 bases and J dropped 3; count of bases not matched to a gene: 9. The CDR3 reads CATSREAYGSGGYNEQFF. DNA of the CDR3: TGTGCCACCAGCAGAGAGGCCTATGGTAGCGGGGGCTACAATGAGCAGTTCTTC.

The rearrangement joins TRBV7-2 to TRBJ2-1; D may correspond to TRBD1 or TRBD2 (5 bases each). V was cut by 5 bases and J by 6 bases, with 17 bases left in between. The germline V gene encodes CDR1 SGHTA and CDR2 FQGNSA. There are 15 residues in the CDR3. CDR3 in DNA: TGTGCCAGCAGCCCCGGGACGGCCCTTGTCAATGAGCAGTTCTTC. Translating gives CASSPGTALVNEQFF.

This clonotype came up a few times. The CDR3: CASSFGTTDYGYTF. The CDR3 DNA follows: TGCGCCAGCAGCTTTGGGACGACAGACTATGGCTACACCTTC. V usage is TRBV5-1 and J usage is TRBJ1-2; a possible D gene is TRBD1 (5 bases). The CDR3 loop spans 14 amino acids. Looked up from germline, CDR1 is SGHRS and CDR2 is YFSETQ. V lost 2 bases to trimming and J lost 3 bases, with 11 bases between them. The full variable domain, with the rest looked up from reference TRBV5-1 and TRBJ1-2, is KAGVTQTPRYLIKTRGQQVTLSCSPISGHRSVSWYQQTPGQGLQFLFEYFSETQRNKGNFPGRFSGRQFSNSRSEMNVSTLELGDSALYLCASSFGTTDYGYTFGSGTRLTVV.

The chain has TRBV5-1 and TRBJ2-7, with 9 bases identical to TRBD2. J was trimmed by 5 bases and V by 1 base; bases with no gene match: 4. Germline V lookup: CDR1 SGHRS, CDR2 YFSETQ. The CDR3 length is 14 residues. CDR3 loop: CASSLTGLAHEQYF. The DNA of the CDR3 is TGCGCCAGCAGCTTGACGGGACTAGCACACGAGCAGTACTTC.

The rearrangement links TRBV6-5 to TRBJ2-5; maybe TRBD2 (6 bases). CDR3 length: 17 amino acids. CDR1 MNHEY and CDR2 SVGAGI come from the germline V gene. Trimming took off 2 bases at V and 0 bases at J, with 16 bases between the two ends. Here the CDR3 reads CASSYADHGGDQETQYF. CDR3 coding DNA: TGTGCCAGCAGTTACGCCGACCACGGCGGGGACCAAGAGACCCAGTACTTC.

In the case of this clonotype: This may be a read error: a much more frequent sequence differs by one nucleotide. The gene calls are TRBV6-6 and TRBJ1-2, with D maybe TRBD1 (5 bases). The CDR3 runs to 16 residues. The germline CDR1 and CDR2 sequences are MNHNY and SVGAGI (reference sequence). The CDR3 bases are TGTGCCAGCAGTTACGCAGGGCCTCCCTCCTCTGGTGGCTGCACCTTC. Protein product: CASSYAGPPSSGGCTF.

This clonotype was recorded a few times. The chain links TRBV27 to TRBJ2-7; weak D call: TRBD1 (5 bases). The germline V and J ends were trimmed by 10 bases and 2 bases, with 15 bases remaining between them. Germline lookup yields CDR1 MNHEY and CDR2 SMNVEV (reference sequence). This CDR3 spans 13 amino acids. The CDR3 sequence: CATRTRAPYEQYF. The DNA for the CDR3 is TGTGCCACCCGGACCAGGGCCCCCTACGAGCAGTACTTC.

The V call is TRBV29-1, the J call TRBJ1-1; no clear D. CDR1 is SQVTM and CDR2 is ANQGSEA in the germline V gene. The CDR3 spans 13 residues. The ends were cut back, 1 base at V and 3 bases at J, with 9 bases in the middle. For the CDR3, the DNA is TGCAGCGTTGAAGTGTCGGCTTACACTGAAGCTTTCTTT. It specifies CSVEVSAYTEAFF.

The V call is TRBV11-2, the J call TRBJ1-4, with unresolved D. The V end was cut by 0 bases, the J end by 6 bases, with 8 bases between. Germline-derived CDR1 and CDR2 are SGHAT and FQNNGV. The CDR3 is 14 residues long. The CDR3 DNA reads TGTGCCAGCAGCTTAGACCCCTCCGATGAAAAACTGTTTTTT. The encoded protein is CASSLDPSDEKLFF.

This clonotype was counted only a few times. The genes are TRBV27 and TRBJ2-7; D is possibly TRBD1 (6 bases). V was clipped by 5 bases and J by 2 bases, with 19 bases between them. The CDR3 covers 16 residues. Looked up from germline, CDR1 is MNHEY and CDR2 is SMNVEV (reference sequence). The CDR3 protein is CASSPSSGQLTYEQYF. Here the CDR3 DNA reads TGTGCCAGCAGTCCCTCATCCGGACAGCTCACCTACGAGCAGTACTTC.

The chain carries TRBV28 and TRBJ1-1, with TRBD1 matching 7 bases. This CDR3 region has 17 residues. CDR1 is MDHEN, CDR2 SYDVKM, per germline. Trimming cost V 5 bases and J 2 bases; bases outside gene matches: 14. The CDR3 reads CASSPNSWTGLNTEAFF. CDR3 nucleotides: TGTGCCAGCAGTCCCAATTCCTGGACAGGTTTAAACACTGAAGCTTTCTTT.